What follows describes a single T cell receptor (beta chain). Which antigen it targets is not known. No base quality information exists; no much larger clone differs at one position. From a lookup of the germline V gene (reference sequence), CDR1 and CDR2 are MNHEY and SMNVEV. V is trimmed back by 6 bases and J by 7 bases, and the junction contains 8 bases that no gene match accounts for. The CDR3 holds 13 amino acids from the cysteine to the phenylalanine. The DNA shown is the 39-base CDR3, in frame from base 1. The data were obtained in a study of blood T cell repertoires in COVID-19 (dated by TCRdb to 2020 to 2022). Background on the whole study: Collaborator samples came from the United States, Italy and Spain and covered acute and convalescent phases of COVID-19. The material from the prospective study consisted of cDNA or gDNA derived from T cells, B-cell-depleted T cells, or PBMCs. Samples came from the ongoing ImmuneRACE study (first 160 participants) plus 1,254 subjects from 6 global collaborators. The repertoires were made available in a free public database intended to serve as a resource for research on the immune response to SARS-CoV-2. Deeply sampled blood TCRbeta repertoires from subjects exposed to, actively infected with, or recovered from COVID-19 were included in the dataset. HLA class I and class II types, where available, came from metadata supplied by the sample provider rather than from assay-based typing. Sample metadata almost always included a de-identified subject ID, COVID-19 status, age in years and sex.

Overall results and qualifications from the work: Clinical and demographic metadata were provided uncurated, with the amount varying by source and participant.

Enrolling through a virtual design, the prospective study's participants ranged in age from roughly 18 to 89 years and lived across more than 20 United States geographic areas. In the prospective study, cohorts were assigned on the basis of participant-reported clinical history obtained from a screening survey and a study questionnaire. Exposed participants had been in contact, within 2 weeks of entering the study, with a person who had a PCR-confirmed or clinician-diagnosed case of COVID-19. In the prospective study, whole blood, serum and a nasopharyngeal or oropharyngeal swab were collected from each participant by mobile phlebotomists. Additional blood draws and questionnaires over an approximately 2-month period could optionally be provided by prospective study participants. Before DNA extraction, blood samples from the prospective study were shipped at room temperature or frozen. TCRbeta CDR3 regions were amplified from genomic DNA by means of the immunoSEQ Assay, a bias-controlled multiplex PCR. For the original study's pipeline: Nucleated cell counts per sample were estimated from amplification of reference gene primers within the assay. To quantify the absolute abundance of each unique TCRbeta CDR3 rearrangement, sequence reads were collapsed and filtered. For each sample, productive Simpson clonality was calculated as the square root of Simpson's diversity index over productive rearrangements. What TCRdb holds here is the immuneACCESS table cut down to in-frame rearrangements. Part of the clones is not present; checked against another copy, under half of the missing clones reflect an unresolved V gene, and the others are unexplained. That table is the source of V, J and clone size, and D and trimming were worked out from the DNA. This sample gives 400,000 to 500,000 clones in total; roughly 90% of them show up just once. The ten largest clones add up to approximately 1.5% of the sample.

Sequenced material: PBMCs or T cells enriched from blood (not recorded which). This receptor chain uses TRBV27 and TRBJ1-2; TRBD1 fits 7 bases in the junction. The clonotype comes from a woman under 30 who had been exposed to COVID-19. DNA sequence: TGTGCCAGCAGCCACACAGGGGCAGCTGGCTACACCTTC. Translated, it reads CASSHTGAAGYTF.